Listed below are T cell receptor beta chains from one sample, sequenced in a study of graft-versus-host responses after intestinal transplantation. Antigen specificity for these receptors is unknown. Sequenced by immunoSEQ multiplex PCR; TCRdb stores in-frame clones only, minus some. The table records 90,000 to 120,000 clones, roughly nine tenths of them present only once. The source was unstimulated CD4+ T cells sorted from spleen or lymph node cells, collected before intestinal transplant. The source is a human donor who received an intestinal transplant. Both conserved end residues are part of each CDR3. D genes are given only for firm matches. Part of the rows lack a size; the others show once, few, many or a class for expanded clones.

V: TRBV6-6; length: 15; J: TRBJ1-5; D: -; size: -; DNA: TGTGCCAGCAGTAGCCGGGACAACTCCAATCAGCCCCAGCATTTT; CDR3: CASSSRDNSNQPQHF
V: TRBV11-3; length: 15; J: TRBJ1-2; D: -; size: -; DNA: TGTGCCAGCAGCTATAGTAAAAGTACCAACTATGGCTACACCTTC; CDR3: CASSYSKSTNYGYTF
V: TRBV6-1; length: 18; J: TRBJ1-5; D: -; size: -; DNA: TGTGCCAGCAGTGGCCGGGAGACCCGGACCTATAGCAATCAGCCCCAGCATTTT; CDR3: CASSGRETRTYSNQPQHF
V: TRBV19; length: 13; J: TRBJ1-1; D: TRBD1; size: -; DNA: TGTGCCAGTAGTATAGGGCAGGGGGGCGAAGCTTTCTTT; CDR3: CASSIGQGGEAFF
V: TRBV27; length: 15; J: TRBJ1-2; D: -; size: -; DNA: TGTGCCAGCAGTCCTCAATGGGACAAGGGGTCAGGCTACACCTTC; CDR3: CASSPQWDKGSGYTF
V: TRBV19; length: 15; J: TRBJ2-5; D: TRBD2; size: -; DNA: TGTGCCAGTAGCTGGCGGGGGGGGAGTTTGGAGACCCAGTACTTC; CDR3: CASSWRGGSLETQYF
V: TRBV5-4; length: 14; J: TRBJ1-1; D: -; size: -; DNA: TGTGCCAGCAGACACCACCAACAGAACACTGAAGCTTTCTTT; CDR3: CASRHHQQNTEAFF
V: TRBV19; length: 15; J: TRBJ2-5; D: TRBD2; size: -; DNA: TGTGCCAGTACCAGGGGACTAGCGGGAGGGGAGACCCAGTACTTC; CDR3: CASTRGLAGGETQYF
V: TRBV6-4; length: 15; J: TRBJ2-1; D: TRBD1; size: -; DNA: TGTGCCAGCAGTTTGTACAGGGGGCTAGGCAATGAGCAGTTCTTC; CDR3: CASSLYRGLGNEQFF
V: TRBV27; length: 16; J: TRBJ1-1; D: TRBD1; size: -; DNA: TGTGCCAGCAGACCCAGGGACAGGGCTAGAGACACTGAAGCTTTCTTT; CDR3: CASRPRDRARDTEAFF
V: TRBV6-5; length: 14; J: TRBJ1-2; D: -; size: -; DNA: TGTGCCAGCAGTGAAGTGGTTGGGGACTATGGCTACACCTTC; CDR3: CASSEVVGDYGYTF
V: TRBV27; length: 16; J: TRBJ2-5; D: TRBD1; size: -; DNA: TGTGCCAGCAGTTTACGGAGAACAGGGGGTCAAGAGACCCAGTACTTC; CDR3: CASSLRRTGGQETQYF
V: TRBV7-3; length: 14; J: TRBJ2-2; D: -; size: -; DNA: TGTGCCAGCAGCTTAAATTTGGCGGGCGGGAAGCTGTTTTTT; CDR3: CASSLNLAGGKLFF
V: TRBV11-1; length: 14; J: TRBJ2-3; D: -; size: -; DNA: TGTGCCAGCAGCTTAGGACTAGGCACAGATACGCAGTATTTT; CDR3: CASSLGLGTDTQYF
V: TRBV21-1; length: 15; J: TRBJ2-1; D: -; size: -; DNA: TGTGCCAGCGGACCGGGACAGGGAGCCTACAATGAGCAGTTCTTC; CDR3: CASGPGQGAYNEQFF
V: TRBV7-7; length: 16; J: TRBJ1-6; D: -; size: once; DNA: TGTGCCAGCAGCTTAGCGCCCCCGACCTATAATTCACCCCTCCACTTT; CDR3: CASSLAPPTYNSPLHF
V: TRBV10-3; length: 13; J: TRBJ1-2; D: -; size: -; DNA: TGTGCCATCAGCCCGACGGATAACTATGGCTACACCTTC; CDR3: CAISPTDNYGYTF
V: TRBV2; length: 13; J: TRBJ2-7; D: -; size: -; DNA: TGTGCCAGCAGTGGGGAGAGCTCCTACGAGCAGTACTTC; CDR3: CASSGESSYEQYF
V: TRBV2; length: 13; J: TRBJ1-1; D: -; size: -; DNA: TGTGCCAGCAGTGATACGGGGTACACTGAAGCTTTCTTT; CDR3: CASSDTGYTEAFF
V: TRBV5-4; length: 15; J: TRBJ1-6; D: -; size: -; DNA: TGTGCCAGCAGCTTGGCGGGCCCCTATAATTCACCCCTCCACTTT; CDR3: CASSLAGPYNSPLHF
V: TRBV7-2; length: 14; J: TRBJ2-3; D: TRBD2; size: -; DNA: TGTGCCAGCAGCCGACCGGGACTAGTAGATACGCAGTATTTT; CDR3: CASSRPGLVDTQYF
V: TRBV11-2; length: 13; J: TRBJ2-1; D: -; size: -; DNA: TGTGCCAGCAGCCTAGACAGGTCGAATGAGCAGTTCTTC; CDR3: CASSLDRSNEQFF
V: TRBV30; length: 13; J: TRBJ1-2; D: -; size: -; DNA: TGTGCCTGGAGTGTAGGGGTCGGCTATGGCTACACCTTC; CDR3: CAWSVGVGYGYTF
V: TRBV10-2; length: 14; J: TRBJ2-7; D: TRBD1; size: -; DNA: TGCGCCAGCAGTCGGACAGGAAGCTCCTACGAGCAGTACTTC; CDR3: CASSRTGSSYEQYF
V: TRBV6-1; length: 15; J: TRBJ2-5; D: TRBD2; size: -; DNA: TGTGCCAGCACCGAAGCAGCGGGAGTGTCAGAGACCCAGTACTTC; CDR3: CASTEAAGVSETQYF
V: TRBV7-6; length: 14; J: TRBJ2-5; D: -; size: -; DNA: TGTGCCAGCAGCGTGGGACCCGGCCAAGAGACCCAGTACTTC; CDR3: CASSVGPGQETQYF
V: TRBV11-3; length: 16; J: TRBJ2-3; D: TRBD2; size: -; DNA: TGTGCCAGCAGCCCCGGACTAGCGGGACGGAGAGATACGCAGTATTTT; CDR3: CASSPGLAGRRDTQYF
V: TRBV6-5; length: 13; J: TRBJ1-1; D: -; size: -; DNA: TGTGCCAGCAGTTATAAGGTGAACACTGAAGCTTTCTTT; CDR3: CASSYKVNTEAFF
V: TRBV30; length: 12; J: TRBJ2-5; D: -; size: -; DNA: TGTGCCTGGAGGCCCCCGGGGGAGACCCAGTACTTC; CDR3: CAWRPPGETQYF
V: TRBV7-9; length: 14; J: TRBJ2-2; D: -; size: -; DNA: TGTGCCAGCAGGGGGAAAACGGACCCCGGGGAGCTGTTTTTT; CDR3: CASRGKTDPGELFF
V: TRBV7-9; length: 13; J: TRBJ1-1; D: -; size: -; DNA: TGTGCCAGCAGCTTAAACGGGCTTGCTGAAGCTTTCTTT; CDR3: CASSLNGLAEAFF
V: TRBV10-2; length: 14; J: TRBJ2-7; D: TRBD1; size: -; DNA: TGCGCCAGCAGGGTCGGGGACAGGGGCTACGAGCAGTACTTC; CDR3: CASRVGDRGYEQYF
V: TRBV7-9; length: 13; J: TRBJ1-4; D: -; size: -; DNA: TGTGCCAGCAGCCCCCCACCCGGAGGAAAACTGTTTTTT; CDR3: CASSPPPGGKLFF
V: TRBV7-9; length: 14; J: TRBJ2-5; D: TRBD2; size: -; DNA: TGTGCCAGCAGCTCCGGACTAGACCAAGAGACCCAGTACTTC; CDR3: CASSSGLDQETQYF
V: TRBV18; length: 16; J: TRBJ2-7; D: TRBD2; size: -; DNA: TGTGCCAGCTCACCAGGGGTAGCGGGGAGCTCCTACGAGCAGTACTTC; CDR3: CASSPGVAGSSYEQYF
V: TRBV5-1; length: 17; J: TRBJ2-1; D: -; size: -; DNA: TGCGCCAGCAGGCCCCAGGGGCCACTCCCCTCCTACAATGAGCAGTTCTTC; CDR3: CASRPQGPLPSYNEQFF
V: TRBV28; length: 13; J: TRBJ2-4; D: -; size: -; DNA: TGTGCCAGCAGTTTAAGACCTGAAAACATTCAGTACTTC; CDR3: CASSLRPENIQYF
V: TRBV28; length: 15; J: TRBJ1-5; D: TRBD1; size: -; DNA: TGTGCCAGCAGCTCGCTGGGGACAGGGGTTCAGCCCCAGCATTTT; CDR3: CASSSLGTGVQPQHF
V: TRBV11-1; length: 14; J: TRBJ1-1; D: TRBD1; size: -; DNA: TGTGCCAGCAGCCAAACCGGGACAGGGGACGAAGCTTTCTTT; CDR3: CASSQTGTGDEAFF
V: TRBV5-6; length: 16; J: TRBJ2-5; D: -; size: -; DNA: TGTGCCAGCAGCCCGATTGGAGAGGGGAGAGGGGGGCCCCAGTACTTC; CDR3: CASSPIGEGRGGPQYF
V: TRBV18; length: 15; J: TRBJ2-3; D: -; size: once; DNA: TGTGCCAGCTCGCCAACCACGGGGGGCGTAGATACGCAGTATTTT; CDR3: CASSPTTGGVDTQYF
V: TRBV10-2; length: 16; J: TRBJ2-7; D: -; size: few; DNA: TGCGCCAGCAGTGAGATTACGGGACTCTCAATCTACGAGCAGTACTTC; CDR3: CASSEITGLSIYEQYF
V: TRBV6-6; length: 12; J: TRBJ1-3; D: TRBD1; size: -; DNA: TGTGCCGCAGGGGGCGCCGGAAACACCATATATTTT; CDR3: CAAGGAGNTIYF
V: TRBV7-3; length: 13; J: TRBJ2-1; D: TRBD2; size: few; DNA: TGTGCCAGCAGTCTAGCGGGAAACAATGAGCAGTTCTTC; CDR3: CASSLAGNNEQFF
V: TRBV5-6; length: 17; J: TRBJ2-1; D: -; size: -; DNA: TGTGCCAGCAGCTTGATAGGGGTGGAACAGGGCCTCAATGAGCAGTTCTTC; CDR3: CASSLIGVEQGLNEQFF
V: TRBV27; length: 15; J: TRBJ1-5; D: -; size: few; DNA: TGTGCCAGCAGTTATCAGGGGCCTAGCAATCAGCCCCAGCATTTT; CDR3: CASSYQGPSNQPQHF
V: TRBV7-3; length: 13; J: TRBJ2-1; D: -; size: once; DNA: TGTGCCAGCAGCTTAACGTCCTACAATGAGCAGTTCTTC; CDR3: CASSLTSYNEQFF
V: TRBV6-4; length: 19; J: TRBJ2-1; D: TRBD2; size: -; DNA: TGTGCCAGCAACGCACGGAGACTAGCGGGGGTTGACTCCTACAATGAGCAGTTCTTC; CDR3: CASNARRLAGVDSYNEQFF
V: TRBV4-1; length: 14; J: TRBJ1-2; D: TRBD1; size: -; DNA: TGCGCCAGCAGCCGGACAGGGGAAATCTATGGCTACACCTTC; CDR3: CASSRTGEIYGYTF